This is a list of T cell receptor beta chains from one sample in a study of T cells in Graves' hyperthyroidism and ophthalmopathy. Each CDR3 protein gets one entry after TCRdb re-called the multiplex PCR reads with MiXCR. The sample has about 160,000 distinct CDR3 sequences; roughly 10% are singletons. Specimen: blood. These receptors were taken from a woman between 18 and 30 years old with Graves' hyperthyroidism that later progressed to Graves' ophthalmopathy. CDR3s include the opening cysteine and the closing phenylalanine or tryptophan. D genes are given only for firm matches. Clone size is given for some rows only: seen once, a few or many times, or a class if the clone is expanded.

V	size	J	D	CDR3	DNA
TRBV6-5	many	TRBJ1-2	TRBD1	CASSYSIQGGGQYGYTF	TGTGCCAGCAGTTACTCGATTCAGGGGGGAGGCCAATATGGCTACACCTTC
TRBV11-3	many	TRBJ2-3	TRBD2	CASSRGLSTDTQYF	TGTGCCAGCAGCCGGGGACTAAGCACAGATACGCAGTATTTT
TRBV28	-	TRBJ2-2	-	CASSPRWGNTGELFF	TGTGCCAGCAGCCCACGGTGGGGTAACACCGGGGAGCTGTTTTTT
TRBV10-3	many	TRBJ2-6	-	CAISKLGDGANVLTF	TGTGCCATCAGTAAATTAGGGGATGGGGCCAACGTCCTGACTTTC
TRBV4-1	-	TRBJ2-7	-	CASSQKVGYEQYF	TGCGCCAGCAGTCAAAAGGTGGGGTACGAGCAGTACTTC
TRBV28	many	TRBJ2-7	TRBD1	CASSPPFGQEAPSSYEQYF	TGTGCCAGCAGTCCCCCCTTCGGACAGGAGGCTCCCTCCTCCTACGAGCAGTACTTC
TRBV7-6	many	TRBJ2-5	-	CASSIMTGQETQYF	TGTGCCAGCAGCATAATGACAGGACAAGAGACCCAGTACTTC
TRBV7-9	many	TRBJ1-1	TRBD1	CASSSQGARTEAFF	TGTGCCAGCAGCTCCCAGGGGGCGCGAACTGAAGCTTTCTTT
TRBV7-3	-	TRBJ1-1	-	CASSFGGSTEALF	TGTGCCAGCAGCTTCGGGGGTTCCACTGAAGCTCTCTTT
TRBV20-1	many	TRBJ1-6	TRBD1	CSASPGQGNSPLHF	TGCAGTGCTAGTCCTGGACAGGGAAATTCACCCCTCCACTTT
TRBV4-2	-	TRBJ2-7	-	CASSQGSRTTPNEQYF	TGTGCCAGCAGCCAAGGATCCAGGACTACTCCTAACGAGCAGTACTTC
TRBV15	few	TRBJ2-1	TRBD2	CATSKRLADYNEQFF	TGTGCCACCAGCAAAAGACTAGCGGACTACAATGAGCAGTTCTTC
TRBV7-9	-	TRBJ1-4	-	CARNPPTNEKLFF	TGTGCCAGGAACCCGCCAACTAATGAAAAACTGTTTTTT
TRBV29-1	many	TRBJ1-1	-	CSVEVSAANTEAFF	TGCAGCGTTGAAGTTTCCGCGGCTAACACTGAAGCTTTCTTT
TRBV12-3/TRBV12-4	many	TRBJ2-3	TRBD2	CASSRGTSSQYF	TGTGCCAGCAGTCGGGGGACTAGCTCGCAGTATTTT
TRBV12-3/TRBV12-4	many	TRBJ1-5	TRBD1	CASSPDRGHQPQHF	TGTGCCAGCAGTCCCGACAGGGGACATCAGCCCCAGCATTTT
TRBV12-3/TRBV12-4	many	TRBJ2-1	TRBD2	CASGGVEQFF	TGTGCCAGCGGGGGGGTAGAGCAGTTCTTC
TRBV12-3/TRBV12-4	many	TRBJ2-4	-	CASSLAGEGRRNIQYF	TGTGCCAGCAGTTTAGCGGGGGAAGGCCGACGGAACATTCAGTACTTC
TRBV2	many	TRBJ2-1	TRBD2	CASRGTSGPYNEQFF	TGTGCCAGCAGGGGGACTAGCGGACCCTACAATGAGCAGTTCTTC
TRBV6-1	few	TRBJ2-3	TRBD1	CASSISGTGGNTQYF	TGTGCCAGCAGTATTTCCGGGACAGGGGGGAATACGCAGTATTTT
TRBV20-1	once	TRBJ2-2	TRBD1	CSARDLRQGANTGELFF	TGCAGTGCTAGAGATCTCAGGCAGGGGGCGAACACCGGGGAGCTGTTTTTT
TRBV20-1	many	TRBJ2-3	TRBD1	CSATGTGADTQYF	TGCAGTGCTACCGGGACAGGGGCAGATACGCAGTATTTT
TRBV30	many	TRBJ1-1	-	CAWSRANTEAFF	TGTGCCTGGAGTCGGGCGAACACTGAAGCTTTCTTT
TRBV14	many	TRBJ2-7	-	CASSRGGRFYEQYF	TGTGCCAGCTCCCGAGGGGGAAGGTTCTACGAGCAGTACTTC
TRBV3-1	many	TRBJ2-5	-	CASSQGETQYF	TGTGCCAGCAGCCAAGGAGAGACCCAGTACTTC
TRBV5-5	few	TRBJ1-6	-	CASSLDQVGSPLHF	TGTGCCAGCAGCTTGGATCAAGTGGGTTCACCCCTCCACTTT
TRBV6-1	many	TRBJ2-3	TRBD1	CASSPRMTGLGTDTQYF	TGTGCCAGCAGTCCCCGAATGACAGGGTTGGGCACAGATACGCAGTATTTT
TRBV16	many	TRBJ2-7	-	CASSPKWAGGEQYF	TGTGCCAGCAGCCCTAAGTGGGCGGGTGGCGAGCAGTACTTC
TRBV11-2	many	TRBJ2-7	-	CASSLDRGPYEQYF	TGTGCCAGCAGCTTAGACAGGGGTCCCTACGAGCAGTACTTC
TRBV20-1	-	TRBJ2-3	TRBD2	CSARDGGSDTDTQYF	TGCAGTGCTAGAGATGGCGGGAGCGACACAGATACGCAGTATTTT
TRBV11-3	many	TRBJ2-1	-	CASSLDGATYNEQFF	TGTGCCAGCAGCTTAGATGGGGCCACCTACAATGAGCAGTTCTTC
TRBV13	many	TRBJ2-2	-	CASSLEQGQNTGELFF	TGTGCCAGCAGCTTAGAACAGGGACAGAACACCGGGGAGCTGTTTTTT
TRBV11-3	many	TRBJ2-7	-	CAAVDSNYEQYF	TGTGCCGCAGTTGACAGTAACTACGAGCAGTACTTC
TRBV6-1	many	TRBJ2-1	-	CASSYETNNEQFF	TGTGCCAGCAGTTATGAGACAAACAATGAGCAGTTCTTC
TRBV12-3/TRBV12-4	many	TRBJ1-3	-	CASSLAVISGNTIYF	TGTGCCAGCAGTTTAGCGGTTATCTCTGGAAACACCATATATTTT
TRBV3-1	many	TRBJ2-2	-	CASSRPGTGELFF	TGTGCCAGCAGCCGGCCGGGGACCGGGGAGCTGTTTTTT
TRBV4-2	-	TRBJ1-3	-	CASSQDLQEGTIYF	TGTGCCAGCAGCCAAGACCTCCAGGAAGGGACCATATATTTT
TRBV24-1	many	TRBJ2-2	TRBD2	CATSDYASGTGELFF	TGTGCCACCAGTGATTATGCTAGCGGGACCGGGGAGCTGTTTTTT
TRBV30	many	TRBJ2-3	-	CAWSVRVTDTQYF	TGTGCCTGGAGTGTACGGGTCACAGATACGCAGTATTTT
TRBV28	many	TRBJ1-6	-	CASSLEGRNNSPLHF	TGTGCCAGCAGTTTAGAGGGCCGAAATAATTCACCCCTCCACTTT
TRBV7-2	many	TRBJ2-3	-	CASSLGGGGDTQYF	TGTGCCAGCAGCTTAGGCGGGGGCGGGGATACGCAGTATTTT
TRBV2	many	TRBJ1-5	TRBD1	CASRGTGMVEPQHF	TGTGCCAGCAGGGGGACAGGGATGGTGGAGCCCCAGCATTTT